This paragraph reports one T cell receptor (beta chain). Its target is not known. The sample originates from a study of response to subunit inactivated influenza vaccine. Germline V CDR1 and CDR2: DFQATT, SNEGSKA (reference sequence). The CDR3 has 15 amino acids. V shed 3 bases, J shed 5 bases, and the junction held 7 bases outside the gene matches. TCRdb re-derived calls from the RT-PCR reads in MiXCR, one entry per CDR3 protein. Among 530,000 or so distinct CDR3 sequences listed, 14% were seen once. Overall study findings and caveats: It was suggested by the authors that few new T cells are recruited by each seasonal influenza vaccination.

This sample comprised PBMCs from blood, obtained about 12 days after vaccination. The V gene is TRBV20-1, the J gene TRBJ2-5, with 12 bases matching TRBD2. This TCR came from a man aged 50 or older who received an inactivated influenza vaccine. Written as DNA, the CDR3 is TGCAGTGCTAGGTCTAGCGGGGGGGCCGATGAGACCCAGTACTTC. Protein sequence: CSARSSGGADETQYF.